This is a list of T cell receptor beta chains from one sample in a study of radiotherapy plus CTLA-4 blockade in lung cancer. Sequencing was performed with immunoSEQ multiplex PCR; in TCRdb, only in-frame clones are kept and a portion is missing. The sample contains 40,000 to 50,000 clones, 82% of which appear only once. The material sequenced was peripheral blood, taken from a patient treated with radiotherapy plus ipilimumab. The receptors derive from a human donor with non-small cell lung cancer who had stable disease on radiotherapy plus ipilimumab. Both conserved end residues are part of each CDR3. Each record gives: clone size, J gene, V gene, D gene, CDR3 protein, CDR3 DNA. The D gene is left open where the match is weak. Clone size is not always given. Where it is, it says once, few, many or a class for expanded clones.

- | TRBJ2-7 | TRBV18 | - | CASSKDSVTYEQYF | TGTGCCAGCTCAAAGGACAGTGTGACCTACGAGCAGTACTTC
- | TRBJ1-2 | TRBV30 | TRBD1 | CAWSRGANYGYTF | TGTGCCTGGAGCAGGGGGGCAAACTATGGCTACACCTTC
once | TRBJ2-7 | TRBV9 | - | CASSAHEGLQYF | TGTGCCAGCAGCGCGCACGAGGGACTCCAGTACTTC
- | TRBJ1-3 | TRBV6-4 | - | CASSEPIEFSGNTIYF | TGTGCCAGCAGTGAGCCGATCGAGTTCTCTGGAAACACCATATATTTT
few | TRBJ2-2 | TRBV5-6 | - | CASSLMGGGPGELFF | TGTGCCAGCAGCTTGATGGGGGGAGGACCCGGGGAGCTGTTTTTT
- | TRBJ2-7 | TRBV2 | TRBD2 | CASSRRGTSGSYEQYF | TGTGCCAGCAGTCGAAGGGGGACTAGCGGCTCCTACGAGCAGTACTTC
- | TRBJ2-7 | TRBV2 | - | CASTGSYEQYF | TGTGCCAGCACAGGGTCTTACGAGCAGTACTTC
- | TRBJ2-3 | TRBV5-1 | - | CASSPARGEAQYF | TGCGCCAGCAGCCCGGCCAGGGGTGAGGCGCAGTATTTT
- | TRBJ1-1 | TRBV7-7 | - | CAGSLAENTEAFF | TGTGCCGGCAGCTTGGCCGAGAACACTGAAGCTTTCTTT
- | TRBJ2-7 | TRBV18 | TRBD1 | CASSEPGTGGSEQYF | TGTGCCAGCTCAGAGCCCGGGACAGGGGGCAGCGAGCAGTACTTC
- | TRBJ2-7 | TRBV13 | TRBD2 | CASNRGGGRAGYGQYF | TGTGCCAGCAACAGGGGTGGCGGGAGGGCCGGCTACGGGCAGTACTTC
- | TRBJ1-3 | TRBV5-4 | - | CASSLGLQAGNTIYF | TGTGCCAGCAGCTTGGGACTCCAAGCTGGAAACACCATATATTTT
- | TRBJ1-1 | TRBV5-1 | TRBD1 | CASRVQDRGTEAFF | TGCGCCAGCAGGGTCCAGGACAGGGGTACTGAAGCTTTCTTT
- | TRBJ2-7 | TRBV6-5 | TRBD1 | CASSYSGQGMYEQYF | TGTGCCAGCAGTTACTCGGGACAGGGTATGTACGAGCAGTACTTC
few | TRBJ2-3 | TRBV6-5 | TRBD2 | CASSSGGPTDTQYF | TGTGCCAGCAGTTCGGGAGGGCCCACAGATACGCAGTATTTT
- | TRBJ2-3 | TRBV7-3 | TRBD1 | CASSFRDRPTDTQYF | TGTGCCAGCAGCTTCCGGGACAGACCGACAGATACGCAGTATTTT
few | TRBJ1-2 | TRBV28 | TRBD1 | CASSEGARYGYTF | TGTGCCAGCAGTGAGGGGGCCCGGTATGGCTACACCTTC
- | TRBJ2-3 | TRBV18 | - | CASSPLTVTDTQYF | TGTGCCAGCTCACCACTTACGGTAACAGATACGCAGTATTTT
- | TRBJ2-1 | TRBV9 | - | CASSVALGSYNEQFF | TGTGCCAGCAGCGTAGCTCTAGGCTCCTACAATGAGCAGTTCTTC
- | TRBJ2-7 | TRBV7-2 | - | CASSLVPSTDEQYF | TGTGCCAGCAGCTTAGTCCCCTCAACGGACGAGCAGTACTTC
once | TRBJ2-5 | TRBV5-1 | - | CASSFNGGRETQYF | TGCGCCAGCAGCTTCAACGGGGGGCGGGAGACCCAGTACTTC
few | TRBJ2-7 | TRBV5-6 | TRBD2 | CASNPIAGGFRYEQYF | TGTGCCAGCAACCCGATTGCGGGAGGATTCCGCTACGAGCAGTACTTC
- | TRBJ2-2 | TRBV4-1 | TRBD2 | CASSQAGLAGGLAGELFF | TGCGCCAGCAGCCAAGCTGGACTAGCGGGAGGGTTGGCCGGGGAGCTGTTTTTT
- | TRBJ2-1 | TRBV5-1 | TRBD2 | CASSLGPAGGVFNEQFF | TGCGCCAGCAGCTTGGGGCCAGCGGGAGGGGTTTTCAATGAGCAGTTCTTC
few | TRBJ2-3 | TRBV7-9 | TRBD2 | CASSLTAGAGDTQYF | TGTGCCAGCAGCTTAACAGCGGGGGCGGGAGATACGCAGTATTTT
- | TRBJ2-1 | TRBV5-6 | TRBD2 | CASSSVWASGRAYNEQFF | TGTGCCAGCAGCTCGGTCTGGGCTAGCGGGAGGGCCTACAATGAGCAGTTCTTC
- | TRBJ2-3 | TRBV30 | - | CAWSVEVYDTQYF | TGTGCCTGGAGTGTAGAGGTGTACGATACGCAGTATTTT
- | TRBJ2-1 | TRBV2 | TRBD1 | CASSTRDRGAGEQFF | TGTGCCAGCAGCACCCGGGACAGGGGTGCTGGGGAGCAGTTCTTC
- | TRBJ2-2 | TRBV28 | - | CASSFTQGYTGELFF | TGTGCCAGCAGTTTCACACAGGGATACACCGGGGAGCTGTTTTTT
- | TRBJ2-7 | TRBV27 | TRBD2 | CASSLGLAGGPEQYF | TGTGCCAGCAGCTTGGGACTAGCGGGAGGGCCCGAGCAGTACTTC
- | TRBJ2-1 | TRBV18 | TRBD1 | CASSPPRTGSSSPYNEQFF | TGTGCCAGCTCACCACCGAGGACAGGGTCTTCGTCCCCCTACAATGAGCAGTTCTTC
- | TRBJ2-7 | TRBV6-5 | - | CASTPGQFYEQYF | TGTGCCAGCACCCCTGGACAGTTCTACGAGCAGTACTTC
- | TRBJ2-7 | TRBV7-2 | TRBD2 | CASSLSSGRVGEQYF | TGTGCCAGCAGCTTATCCAGCGGGAGGGTCGGGGAGCAGTACTTC
- | TRBJ2-7 | TRBV11-3 | TRBD2 | CASSWGGTSGSPIF | TGTGCCAGCAGCTGGGGAGGGACTAGCGGGAGTCCTATCTTC
- | TRBJ1-1 | TRBV18 | - | CASSPRDKGNTEAFF | TGTGCCAGCTCACCACGTGACAAAGGGAACACTGAAGCTTTCTTT
once | TRBJ2-1 | TRBV11-2 | TRBD1 | CASSQTGGAYNEQFF | TGTGCCAGCAGCCAGACAGGGGGCGCGTACAATGAGCAGTTCTTC
- | TRBJ2-7 | TRBV5-1 | TRBD1 | CASSSSPGQGSYEQYF | TGCGCCAGCAGCTCTTCACCGGGACAGGGATCCTACGAGCAGTACTTC
once | TRBJ2-2 | TRBV10-1 | TRBD2 | CASSLHGGGNTGELFF | TGCGCCAGCAGTCTCCATGGCGGGGGGAACACCGGGGAGCTGTTTTTT
- | TRBJ2-5 | TRBV4-1 | - | CASSQGSAFRGQETQYF | TGCGCCAGCAGCCAAGGCTCGGCTTTCCGGGGCCAAGAGACCCAGTACTTC